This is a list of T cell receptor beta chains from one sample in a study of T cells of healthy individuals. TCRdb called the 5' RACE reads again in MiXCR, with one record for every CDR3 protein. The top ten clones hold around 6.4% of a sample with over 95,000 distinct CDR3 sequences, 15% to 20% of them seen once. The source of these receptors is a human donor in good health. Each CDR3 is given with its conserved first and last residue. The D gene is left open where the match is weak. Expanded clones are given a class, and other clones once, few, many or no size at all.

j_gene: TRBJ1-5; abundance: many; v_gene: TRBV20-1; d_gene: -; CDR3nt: TGCAGTGCTAGAGGAGGTTTCGCAGACCAGCCCCAGCATTTT; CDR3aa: CSARGGFADQPQHF
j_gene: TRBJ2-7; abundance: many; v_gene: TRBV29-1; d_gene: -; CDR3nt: TGCAGCGTTGCCCAGGGAGTAGCACACTACGAGCAGTACTTC; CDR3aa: CSVAQGVAHYEQYF
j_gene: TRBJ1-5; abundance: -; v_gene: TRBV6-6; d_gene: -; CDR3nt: TGTGCCAGCGGGGCACCCAATCAGCCCCAGCATTTT; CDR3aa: CASGAPNQPQHF
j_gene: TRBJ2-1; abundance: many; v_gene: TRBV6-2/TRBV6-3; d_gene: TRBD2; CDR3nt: TGTGCCAGCAGTTACGCGGGACTAGCGGGTGATGAGCAGTTCTTC; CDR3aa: CASSYAGLAGDEQFF
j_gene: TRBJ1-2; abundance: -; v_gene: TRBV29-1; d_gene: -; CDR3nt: TGCAGCGGGGGGGTGACGGGAAACTATGGCTACACCTTC; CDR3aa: CSGGVTGNYGYTF
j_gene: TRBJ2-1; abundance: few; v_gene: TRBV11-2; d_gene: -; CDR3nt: TGTGCCAGCAGCTTAGATCTAAGGTTTGAGCAGTTCTTC; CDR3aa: CASSLDLRFEQFF
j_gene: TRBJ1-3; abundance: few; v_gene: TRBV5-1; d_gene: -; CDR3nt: TGCGCCAGCAGCCCCGACACTCGGGATTTCGGAAACACCATATATTTT; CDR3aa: CASSPDTRDFGNTIYF
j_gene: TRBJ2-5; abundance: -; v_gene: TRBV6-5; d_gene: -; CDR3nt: TGTGCCAGCAGCTCCACTTTAGAGACCCAGTACTTC; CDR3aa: CASSSTLETQYF
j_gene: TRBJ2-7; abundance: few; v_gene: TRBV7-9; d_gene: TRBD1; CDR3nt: TGTGCCAGCAGCACCCGGACAGGGGGCTACGAGCAGTACTTC; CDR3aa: CASSTRTGGYEQYF
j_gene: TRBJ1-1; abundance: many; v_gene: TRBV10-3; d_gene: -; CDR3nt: TGTGCCATCAGTGACCCATACACTGAAGCTTTCTTT; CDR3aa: CAISDPYTEAFF
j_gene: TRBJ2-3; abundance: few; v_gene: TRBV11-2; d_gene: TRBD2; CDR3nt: TGTGCCAGCAGCATTAGCGGGGGGTCTAGCACAGATACGCAGTATTTT; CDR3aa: CASSISGGSSTDTQYF
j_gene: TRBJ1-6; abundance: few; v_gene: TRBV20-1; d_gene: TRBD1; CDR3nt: TGCAGTGCGGCGCCGGGAGGACAGGGGAGCGGTTCACCCCTCCACTTT; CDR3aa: CSAAPGGQGSGSPLHF
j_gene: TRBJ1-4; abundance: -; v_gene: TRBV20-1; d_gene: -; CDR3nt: TGCAGTGCTAGGCCCCACCTCCCAACTAATGAAAAACTGTTTTTT; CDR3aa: CSARPHLPTNEKLFF
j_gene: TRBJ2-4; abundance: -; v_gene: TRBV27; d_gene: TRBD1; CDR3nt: TGTGCCAGCAGGACACAGGGGATTGCCAAAAACATTCAGTACTTC; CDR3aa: CASRTQGIAKNIQYF
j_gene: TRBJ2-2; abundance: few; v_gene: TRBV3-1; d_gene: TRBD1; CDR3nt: TGTGCCAGCGGAACCGGGACAGGGGGCAGAACCGGGGAGCTGTTTTTT; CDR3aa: CASGTGTGGRTGELFF
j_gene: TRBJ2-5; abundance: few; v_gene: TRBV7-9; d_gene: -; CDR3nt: TGTGCCAGCAGCTCGAAAGAGACCCAGTACTTC; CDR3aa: CASSSKETQYF
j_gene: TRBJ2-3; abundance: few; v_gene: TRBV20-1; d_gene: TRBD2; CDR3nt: TGCAGTGCTAGAGATCGCGGGGGGGAGACAGATACGCAGTATTTT; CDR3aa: CSARDRGGETDTQYF
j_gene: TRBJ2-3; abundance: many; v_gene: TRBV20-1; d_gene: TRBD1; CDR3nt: TGCAGTGCCACAGGGGGTTCGGGAGATACGCAGTATTTT; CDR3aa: CSATGGSGDTQYF
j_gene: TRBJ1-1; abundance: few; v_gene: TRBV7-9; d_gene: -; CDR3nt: TGTGCCAGTACAATGAACACTGAAGCTTTCTTT; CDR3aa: CASTMNTEAFF
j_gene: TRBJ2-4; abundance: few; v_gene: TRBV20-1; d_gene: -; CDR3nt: TGCAGTGCTAGAGATAGTCTAGCCAAAAACATTCAGTACTTC; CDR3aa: CSARDSLAKNIQYF
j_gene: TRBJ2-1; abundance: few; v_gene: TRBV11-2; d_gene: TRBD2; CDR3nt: TGTGCCAGCAGCTTAGGGATAGCGGGGTGGTACAATGAGCAGTTCTTC; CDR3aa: CASSLGIAGWYNEQFF
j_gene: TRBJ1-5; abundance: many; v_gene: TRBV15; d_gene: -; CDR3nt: TGTGCCACCAGCAGAGAAGGGATCTCGAGCAATCAGCCCCAGCATTTT; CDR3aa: CATSREGISSNQPQHF
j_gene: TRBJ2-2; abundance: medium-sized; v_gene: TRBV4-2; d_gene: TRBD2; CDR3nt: TGTGCCAGCAGCCAAGACAGTAGCGGGGTACCTGCCGGGGAGCTGTTTTTT; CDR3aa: CASSQDSSGVPAGELFF
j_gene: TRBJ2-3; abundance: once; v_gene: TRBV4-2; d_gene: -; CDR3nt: TGTGCCAGCAGCTATCTGGACAGCACAGATACGCAGTATTTT; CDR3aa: CASSYLDSTDTQYF
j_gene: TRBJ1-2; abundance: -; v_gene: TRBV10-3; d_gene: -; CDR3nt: TGTGCCTCCAGTGGGCGGGGTCTGGGGGGCTACACCTTC; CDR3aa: CASSGRGLGGYTF
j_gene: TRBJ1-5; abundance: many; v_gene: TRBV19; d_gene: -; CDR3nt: TGTGCCAGTAGTATTCTAGGCAATCAGCCCCAGCATTTT; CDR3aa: CASSILGNQPQHF
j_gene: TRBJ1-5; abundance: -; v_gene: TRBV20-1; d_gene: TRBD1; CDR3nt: TGCAGTGCCCCCGGGACAGGGATTAGGCAGCCCCAGCATTTT; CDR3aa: CSAPGTGIRQPQHF